These T cell receptor beta chains were read from a single sample in a study of blood T cell repertoires in COVID-19. The data were produced by immunoSEQ multiplex PCR, yet TCRdb's version contains in-frame clones alone and is incomplete. The sample shows 60,000 to 85,000 clones, 70% to 90% of them seen only once. Sequenced: peripheral blood. These receptors all come from a woman between 45 and 65 years old with COVID-19, enrolled during active disease. Both conserved end residues are part of each CDR3. A D gene is named only where the DNA matches it firmly. The size of a clone is reported for some rows only, either as once, few or many, or as a class for expanded clones.

TRBJ2-3 | 16 | - | TRBV4-2 | TRBD2 | TGTGCCAGCAGCCTACTAGCGGGAGACTTGGTGGATACGCAGTATTTT | CASSLLAGDLVDTQYF
TRBJ1-5 | 14 | - | TRBV27 | TRBD1 | TGTGCCAGCAAGCCGGACAGGGACAATCAGCCCCAGCATTTT | CASKPDRDNQPQHF
TRBJ2-1 | 16 | - | TRBV12-5 | - | TGTGCTAGTGGTTCCTCCGCCTCGGGAGTGGGGAATGAGCAGTTCTTC | CASGSSASGVGNEQFF
TRBJ2-7 | 14 | - | TRBV6-6 | TRBD2 | TGTGCCAGCAGGGGACTAGCGGGAAGGGACGAGCAGTACTTC | CASRGLAGRDEQYF
TRBJ2-1 | 16 | - | TRBV30 | - | TGTGCCTGGAGTTACCCTTACCTTTCCCCGACAAATGAGCAGTTCTTC | CAWSYPYLSPTNEQFF
TRBJ2-3 | 14 | few | TRBV7-9 | - | TGTGCCAGCAGCTTGGGAGGACCCCTAGATACGCAGTATTTT | CASSLGGPLDTQYF
TRBJ1-1 | 15 | - | TRBV5-1 | TRBD1 | TGCGCCAGCAGCTTGAATCTCGGGGGGACAGGAGAAGCTTTCTTT | CASSLNLGGTGEAFF
TRBJ2-5 | 13 | - | TRBV5-6 | TRBD1 | TGTGCCAGCAGCCGGACAGGGAGGGAGACCCAGTACTTC | CASSRTGRETQYF
TRBJ2-3 | 16 | - | TRBV7-9 | TRBD2 | TGTGCCAGCAGTTCGCCGGGACTAGCCGGGACAGATACGCAGTATTTT | CASSSPGLAGTDTQYF
TRBJ2-7 | 14 | - | TRBV4-1 | - | TGCGCCAGCAGAAGGGGTTGGGGAACCTACGAGCAGTACTTC | CASRRGWGTYEQYF
TRBJ2-3 | 18 | - | TRBV28 | - | TGTGCCAGCAGCCTTGGGGTACCGACAGTCTTCCCCACAGATACGCAGTATTTT | CASSLGVPTVFPTDTQYF
TRBJ1-5 | 17 | - | TRBV28 | - | TGTGCCAGCAGTTTTCTCGTCCTCGACAGGCTCAATCAGCCCCAGCATTTT | CASSFLVLDRLNQPQHF
TRBJ2-2 | 14 | - | TRBV5-1 | - | TGCGCCAGCAATGTTGGCCAGGGGCCGGGGGAGCTGTTTTTT | CASNVGQGPGELFF
TRBJ2-5 | 16 | - | TRBV2 | TRBD1 | TGTGCCAGCAGTGAAAAGAGGCCAGGGGGCGCAGAGACCCAGTACTTC | CASSEKRPGGAETQYF
TRBJ2-3 | 15 | - | TRBV19 | - | TGTGCCAGTAGTTTGGGGCCCAGGGGCACAGATACGCAGTATTTT | CASSLGPRGTDTQYF
TRBJ1-1 | 15 | - | TRBV9 | TRBD1 | TGTGCCAGCAGCGTAGAAGGGACAGCCAACACTGAAGCTTTCTTT | CASSVEGTANTEAFF
TRBJ2-1 | 15 | - | TRBV6-5 | TRBD2 | TGTGCCAGCAGCCCCGAGGGCGGGAGGGGAAACGAGCAGTTCTTC | CASSPEGGRGNEQFF
TRBJ1-2 | 13 | once | TRBV29-1 | TRBD1 | TGCAGCGTGGTACAGGGGGCGAATCGTGGCTACACCTTC | CSVVQGANRGYTF
TRBJ2-3 | 15 | - | TRBV5-1 | - | TGCGCCAGCAGCTTGGAAGGGGTCTGGGGAGATACGCAGTATTTT | CASSLEGVWGDTQYF
TRBJ1-2 | 17 | - | TRBV6-1 | - | TGTGCCAGCAGTGATTTTCTCTTTCAGGGGCTAGTGGGGGGCTACACCTTC | CASSDFLFQGLVGGYTF
TRBJ2-4 | 15 | - | TRBV11-3 | - | TGTGCCAGCAGCCACCCCAGGCTAGCCAAAAACATTCAGTACTTC | CASSHPRLAKNIQYF
TRBJ1-1 | 15 | - | TRBV19 | - | TGTGCCAGTAGTAAAACAGGCAGTCTGAACACTGAAGCTTTCTTT | CASSKTGSLNTEAFF
TRBJ2-1 | 16 | - | TRBV7-9 | TRBD2 | TGTGCCAGCAGCCCCATAGCGGGAGGGCGAATAGGGGAGCAGTTCTTC | CASSPIAGGRIGEQFF
TRBJ1-3 | 14 | - | TRBV18 | TRBD1 | TGTGCCAGCTCACCGACAGGGACCGGAAACACCATATATTTT | CASSPTGTGNTIYF
TRBJ2-3 | 15 | - | TRBV3-1/TRBV3-2 | - | TGTGCCAGCAGCCAATCCGGGACCGCGGGGGATACGCAGTATTTT | CASSQSGTAGDTQYF
TRBJ2-7 | 17 | few | TRBV4-1 | - | TGCGCCAGCAGCCCCCGCCCCGGCGGGACTCCCTCCTACGAGCAGTACTTC | CASSPRPGGTPSYEQYF
TRBJ2-7 | 15 | - | TRBV28 | TRBD2 | TGTGCCAGCAGTATCCTAGCGGGAGGGGGCTACGAGCAGTACTTC | CASSILAGGGYEQYF
TRBJ2-2 | 19 | - | TRBV4-1 | - | TGCGCCAGCAGCCCGGGGGAAGGATTGGGGAATCTGAACACCGGGGAGCTGTTTTTT | CASSPGEGLGNLNTGELFF
TRBJ2-5 | 14 | - | TRBV28 | - | TGTGCCAGCAGCCGCGGGACGCTCCAAGAGACCCAGTACTTC | CASSRGTLQETQYF
TRBJ2-5 | 15 | once | TRBV4-1 | - | TGCGCCAGCAGCCAAGAGGGGCTGGGCGGAAAGACCCAGTACTTC | CASSQEGLGGKTQYF
TRBJ2-7 | 14 | - | TRBV19 | TRBD2 | TGTGCCAGCTCCAGTGGACTAGCGGGAGGCGAGCAGTACTTC | CASSSGLAGGEQYF
TRBJ1-1 | 14 | few | TRBV7-9 | TRBD1 | TGTGCCAGCAGCTATACAGGGGGTCGGACTGAAGCTTTCTTT | CASSYTGGRTEAFF
TRBJ2-7 | 11 | - | TRBV10-1 | TRBD1 | TGCGCCACCTCGACAGGGGACGAGCAGTACTTC | CATSTGDEQYF
TRBJ2-1 | 13 | once | TRBV30 | - | TGTGCCTGGAGCCCAGGGCGGTACAATGAGCAGTTCTTC | CAWSPGRYNEQFF
TRBJ2-1 | 14 | - | TRBV7-9 | - | TGTGCCAGCAGCTTACAATCCCCAAACAATGAGCAGTTCTTC | CASSLQSPNNEQFF
TRBJ2-1 | 14 | - | TRBV7-9 | - | TGTGCCAGCAGCTCCGACAGAACATACAATGAGCAGTTCTTC | CASSSDRTYNEQFF
TRBJ2-5 | 15 | - | TRBV7-9 | TRBD2 | TGTGCCAGCAGCCCCCTGGGATTAGCGGGAGTGGCCCAGTACTTC | CASSPLGLAGVAQYF
TRBJ2-7 | 15 | - | TRBV19 | TRBD2 | TGTGCCAGTAGCACCACGAGCGGGAGCGAACACGAGCAGTACTTC | CASSTTSGSEHEQYF
TRBJ2-3 | 17 | - | TRBV24-1 | TRBD1 | TGTGCCACCAGTGACCCGGGGACAGGGCAGAAAGGAGATACGCAGTATTTT | CATSDPGTGQKGDTQYF
TRBJ2-7 | 11 | - | TRBV11-2 | - | TGTGCCAGCAGCTTAGGGCACGAGCAGTACTTC | CASSLGHEQYF
TRBJ1-3 | 17 | - | TRBV4-1 | TRBD1 | TGCGCCAGCAGCCCGACTCCGACAGGGGGGTCCGGAAACACCATATATTTT | CASSPTPTGGSGNTIYF
TRBJ2-7 | 14 | - | TRBV29-1 | TRBD1 | TGCAGCGTACTCCCGGGACAGAAAGCCTACGAGCAGTACTTC | CSVLPGQKAYEQYF
TRBJ2-2 | 16 | - | TRBV11-2 | - | TGTGCCAGCAGCCCCCGACCGGGACTTTACACCGGGGAGCTGTTTTTT | CASSPRPGLYTGELFF
TRBJ1-1 | 17 | - | TRBV11-3 | TRBD1 | TGTGCCAGCAGCTTAGGGGGAGCAGGGGGCGCGAGTACTGAAGCTTTCTTT | CASSLGGAGGASTEAFF
TRBJ1-6 | 18 | - | TRBV30 | - | TGTGCCTGGAGTGTACGCGCACGGGGTGGGGGGTCTAATTCACCCCTCCACTTT | CAWSVRARGGGSNSPLHF
TRBJ2-5 | 13 | - | TRBV6-5 | TRBD2 | TGTGCCAGCAGTTCCGGGAGGGGAGAGACCCAGTACTTC | CASSSGRGETQYF
TRBJ2-5 | 14 | - | TRBV6-5 | TRBD1 | TGTGCCAGCAGACCGGACAGGAGAGGGGAGACCCAGTACTTC | CASRPDRRGETQYF